This T cell receptor (beta chain) was captured in a study of a mutant IDH1 vaccine in newly diagnosed glioma. Study-wide background: Treated patients had a mean age of approximately 40 years and a sex split that was approximately 62% male and approximately 38% female.

Time point: baseline, week 1 (first vaccination visit). Treatment described: pre-vaccination baseline after standard-of-care therapy. The CDR3 spans 12 residues. V lost 3 bases to trimming and J lost 8 bases, with 9 bases between them. CDR1 is SGDLS and CDR2 is YYNGEE in the germline V gene. Some clones are missing from TCRdb's copy, which holds only in-frame ones; the method was immunoSEQ multiplex PCR. The table lists 70,000 to 100,000 clones, more than 65% of them singletons, with 5% to 5.5% in the top ten. The rearrangement links TRBV9 to TRBJ2-1, with unresolved D. The source material was PBMCs, sampled from a glioma patient treated with radiotherapy, temozolomide or both. The receptor comes from a middle-aged man with glioma. Some clones in this sample may be carry-over from other donors' samples. The CDR3 loop is CASSDISYEQFF. The CDR3 coding sequence is TGTGCCAGCAGCGATATTAGTTATGAGCAGTTCTTC.